This entry describes one T cell receptor beta chain. The repertoire was sequenced with immunoSEQ multiplex PCR; TCRdb's copy has only in-frame clones and lacks some. The sample lists nearly 55,000 clones; over 75% were seen once. With 3 bases removed from V and 5 bases from J, the gap between germline ends came to 11 bases. The V gene's germline CDR1 is SGHTS and CDR2 YDEGEE. The CDR3 is 13 amino acids. The sample is drawn from a study of PD-1 blockade in classical Hodgkin lymphoma. There was relapse after autologous stem cell transplantation in every patient, and there was variation in brentuximab vedotin exposure.

V is TRBV5-8 and J is TRBJ1-2, with a weak D call TRBD1 (6 bases). This specimen was peripheral blood mononuclear cells (PBMCs), taken at baseline. This TCR was sampled from a human donor with classical Hodgkin lymphoma. DNA of the CDR3: TGTGCCAGCAGCTCCCGGACAGTGTATGGCTACACCTTC. Its translation is CASSSRTVYGYTF. Together with reference TRBV5-8 and TRBJ1-2, the CDR3 gives the full variable domain: EAGVTQSPTHLIKTRGQQATLRCSPISGHTSVYWYQQALGLGLQFLLWYDEGEERNRGNFPPRFSGRQFPNYSSELNVNALELEDSALYLCASSSRTVYGYTFGSGTRLTVV.